This T cell receptor beta chain was found in a study of blood T cell repertoires in COVID-19. Overall study: The cDNA or gDNA used as material had been derived from T cells, B-cell-depleted T cells, or PBMCs.

Those enrolled, adults aged 18 to 89 years, came from 20 to 25 US areas. The study assigned cohorts using participant-reported clinical history. The method was immunoSEQ multiplex PCR; TCRdb's version includes in-frame clones alone and lacks a portion of them. The sample includes 340,000 or so clones, 65% to 90% seen only once; the top ten take around 4.2%. This clonotype originated in a woman between 40 and 55 years old with acute COVID-19. The sequencing sample was made of PBMCs or T cells enriched from blood (not recorded which).

CDR3 residues: CASSLFPFGSETQYF. The CDR3 DNA is TGTGCCAGCAGTTTATTCCCTTTCGGGTCGGAGACCCAGTACTTC. The chain uses TRBV28 and TRBJ2-5; D uncertain. Germline CDR1 is MDHEN and CDR2 is SYDVKM. V gave up 1 base and J gave up 5 bases, with 14 bases separating them. The CDR3 is 15 residues long.